These T cell receptor beta chains were read from a single sample in a study of regulatory T cells. Clones were read by immunoSEQ multiplex PCR, and TCRdb kept only the in-frame ones, dropping some. The table shows about 20,000 clones, with 90% to 95% occurring only once. Material: CD8+ T cells sorted from blood. These receptors were collected from a child between 2 and 9 years old with CD3G deficiency. CDR3s include the opening cysteine and the closing phenylalanine or tryptophan. The D gene is left open where the match is weak. Not all rows give a size; the values are once, few, many and, for expanded clones, a class.

>TRBJ2-1|TRBV19|NA|NA
CASSIGWGHNEQFF
TGTGCCAGTAGTATTGGGTGGGGCCACAATGAGCAGTTCTTC
>TRBJ2-1|TRBV5-5|NA|TRBD1
CASSPGQGWNEQFF
TGTGCCAGCAGCCCCGGACAGGGGTGGAATGAGCAGTTCTTC
>TRBJ1-1|TRBV6-5|few|TRBD1
CASRQGYLTEAFF
TGTGCCAGCAGACAGGGGTATTTGACTGAAGCTTTCTTT
>TRBJ1-1|TRBV28|NA|TRBD1
CASRDRVQDTEAFF
TGTGCCAGCAGAGACAGGGTACAGGACACTGAAGCTTTCTTT
>TRBJ2-2|TRBV28|NA|TRBD1
CASSLLGGDTGELFF
TGTGCCAGCAGTTTACTAGGGGGCGACACCGGGGAGCTGTTTTTT
>TRBJ1-1|TRBV12-2|NA|NA
CASRLDFQGWNTEAFF
TGTGCAAGTCGCTTAGACTTTCAGGGATGGAACACTGAAGCTTTCTTT
>TRBJ2-1|TRBV28|NA|NA
CASSLGRTEQFF
TGTGCCAGCAGTTTAGGTAGAACTGAGCAGTTCTTC
>TRBJ2-1|TRBV7-9|NA|TRBD2
CASSFIGGLAGFGPNEQFF
TGTGCCAGCAGCTTCATCGGGGGACTAGCGGGATTCGGGCCCAATGAGCAGTTCTTC
>TRBJ1-5|TRBV28|NA|NA
CASSPPRGPQHF
TGTGCCAGCAGTCCCCCCCGGGGGCCCCAGCATTTT
>TRBJ1-1|TRBV28|NA|NA
CASSPTYTEAFF
TGTGCCAGCAGTCCCACCTACACTGAAGCTTTCTTT
>TRBJ2-7|TRBV28|NA|NA
CASRRTVSPSEQYF
TGTGCCAGCAGGCGGACAGTTTCCCCCTCCGAGCAGTACTTC
>TRBJ2-1|TRBV28|NA|TRBD2
CASSLGGINEQFF
TGTGCCAGCAGTTTGGGGGGGATTAATGAGCAGTTCTTC
>TRBJ1-6|TRBV28|NA|NA
CASSLGATLPSNSPLHF
TGTGCCAGCAGTTTGGGTGCGACCTTACCCTCTAATTCACCCCTCCACTTT
>TRBJ2-2|TRBV28|NA|NA
CASSLEGNTGELFF
TGTGCCAGCAGTTTGGAAGGGAACACCGGGGAGCTGTTTTTT
>TRBJ2-1|TRBV28|NA|NA
CASSLYGSEQFF
TGTGCCAGCAGTTTATATGGTAGTGAGCAGTTCTTC
>TRBJ1-5|TRBV28|NA|NA
CASSPPGDQPQHF
TGTGCCAGCAGTCCGCCCGGGGATCAGCCCCAGCATTTT
>TRBJ2-7|TRBV28|NA|TRBD1
CASRDRGSLVGYF
TGTGCCAGCAGGGACAGGGGGAGCCTCGTGGGGTACTTC
>TRBJ1-6|TRBV19|NA|NA
CASSMGPYSPLHF
TGTGCCAGTAGTATGGGACCATACTCACCCCTCCACTTT
>TRBJ2-7|TRBV27|NA|NA
CASSIGPSYEQYF
TGTGCCAGCAGTATAGGACCGTCCTACGAGCAGTACTTC
>TRBJ2-7|TRBV6-1|NA|NA
CASSEGLIGGYEQYF
TGTGCCAGCAGTGAAGGGTTGATAGGGGGCTACGAGCAGTACTTC
>TRBJ2-2|TRBV6-4|once|TRBD2
CASSCGESGAEELFF
TGTGCCAGCAGTTGCGGTGAAAGCGGGGCTGAGGAGCTGTTTTTT
>TRBJ2-7|TRBV7-9|NA|NA
CASSLGNSYEQYF
TGTGCCAGCAGCTTAGGAAATTCCTACGAGCAGTACTTC
>TRBJ2-7|TRBV10-3|NA|TRBD2
CAISASGSGEQYF
TGTGCCATCAGCGCTAGCGGGAGTGGCGAGCAGTACTTC
>TRBJ2-1|TRBV7-8|once|NA
CASSLAGDAYNEQFF
TGTGCCAGCAGCTTAGCGGGAGACGCCTACAATGAGCAGTTCTTC
>TRBJ2-1|TRBV28|NA|TRBD2
CASSTRMGTSGSSVYEQFF
TGTGCCAGCAGTACCCGAATGGGGACTAGCGGGAGCTCCGTCTATGAGCAGTTCTTC
>TRBJ1-2|TRBV27|NA|NA
CASSLSGRGGYTF
TGTGCCAGCAGTTTATCGGGGCGGGGCGGCTACACCTTC
>TRBJ2-7|TRBV28|NA|NA
CASSLAGGAYEQYF
TGTGCCAGCAGTTTAGCTGGCGGAGCCTACGAGCAGTACTTC
>TRBJ2-3|TRBV5-1|NA|NA
CASSLDRRIIDTQYF
TGCGCCAGCAGCTTGGACCGCAGGATTATCGATACGCAGTATTTT
>TRBJ2-7|TRBV6-1|NA|NA
CASSSLVADSYEQYF
TGTGCCAGCAGCTCTCTGGTGGCAGACTCCTACGAGCAGTACTTC
>TRBJ2-7|TRBV28|NA|TRBD1
CASSRPGDRGYEQYF
TGTGCCAGCAGTCGGCCCGGGGACAGGGGCTACGAGCAGTACTTC
>TRBJ1-5|TRBV28|NA|TRBD1
CASSLGQGNQPQHF
TGTGCCAGCAGCTTGGGACAGGGCAATCAGCCCCAGCATTTT
>TRBJ1-3|TRBV7-9|NA|NA
CASSGGSGNTIYF
TGTGCCAGCAGCGGGGGCTCTGGAAACACCATATATTTT
>TRBJ2-1|TRBV28|NA|TRBD2
CASSLPRPWGRVRNEQFF
TGTGCCAGCAGTTTACCTCGACCTTGGGGGAGGGTTCGGAATGAGCAGTTCTTC
>TRBJ2-2|TRBV19|NA|TRBD2
CASSDRGEGGTGELFF
TGTGCCAGTAGTGATCGTGGGGAGGGCGGCACCGGGGAGCTGTTTTTT
>TRBJ2-7|TRBV4-1|NA|NA
CASSQVEGAPYEQYF
TGCGCCAGCAGCCAAGTCGAGGGTGCCCCCTACGAGCAGTACTTC
>TRBJ1-2|TRBV28|once|NA
CASSFTGGYGYTF
TGTGCCAGCAGTTTTACGGGGGGCTATGGCTACACCTTC
>TRBJ2-7|TRBV28|NA|NA
CASCHGGGSYEQYF
TGTGCCAGTTGCCACGGGGGTGGCTCCTACGAGCAGTACTTC
>TRBJ2-1|TRBV28|NA|TRBD2
CASSRRTSGRSNEQFF
TGTGCCAGCAGTCGTCGAACTAGCGGGAGAAGCAATGAGCAGTTCTTC
>TRBJ2-7|TRBV7-8|once|TRBD2
CASSATSGRAEQYF
TGTGCCAGCAGCGCGACTAGCGGGAGGGCCGAGCAGTACTTC
>TRBJ2-6|TRBV6-1|NA|NA
CASSEDRGGANVLTF
TGTGCCAGCAGTGAAGACCGTGGTGGGGCCAACGTCCTGACTTTC
>TRBJ2-1|TRBV28|NA|NA
CASSQLGEDNEQFF
TGTGCCAGCAGCCAATTAGGGGAAGACAATGAGCAGTTCTTC
>TRBJ1-1|TRBV6-1|NA|NA
CASSGIGVRTEAFF
TGTGCCAGCAGTGGAATAGGGGTCCGCACTGAAGCTTTCTTT
>TRBJ2-3|TRBV28|NA|TRBD1
CASSWDRGDTQYF
TGTGCCAGCAGTTGGGACAGGGGCGATACGCAGTATTTT
>TRBJ2-1|TRBV27|NA|NA
CASSRLATGNEQFF
TGTGCCAGCAGTCGGCTAGCGACTGGGAATGAGCAGTTCTTC
>TRBJ1-1|TRBV6-1|NA|NA
CASSWSGNTEAFF
TGTGCCAGCAGTTGGTCAGGGAACACTGAAGCTTTCTTT